The rows below give T cell receptor beta chains drawn from one sample of a study of cytomegalovirus exposure and HLA in healthy donors. Some clones are missing from TCRdb's copy, which holds only in-frame ones; the method was immunoSEQ multiplex PCR. The profile shows fewer than 200,000 clones, roughly four fifths of them singletons. Sequencing was carried out using PBMCs. The receptors shown here come from a woman aged 18-29 years in good health and CMV-seropositive. CDR3s include the opening cysteine and the closing phenylalanine or tryptophan. A D gene is named only where the DNA matches it firmly. The size field is filled for only some rows; it gives once, few, many or a size class.

j_call clone_size d_call v_call cdr3_aa cdr3_nt
TRBJ1-1 - - TRBV27 CASSSPTGGGLIVGTEAFF TGTGCCAGCAGTTCCCCCACGGGAGGGGGACTTATAGTAGGCACTGAAGCTTTCTTT
TRBJ2-7 - TRBD1 TRBV6-5 CASSYVGTGGEQYF TGTGCCAGCAGTTACGTGGGGACAGGGGGCGAGCAGTACTTC
TRBJ2-7 - - TRBV5-1 CASSSDSSYEQYF TGCGCCAGCAGCTCCGACAGCTCCTACGAGCAGTACTTC
TRBJ2-1 - TRBD2 TRBV2 CTSSYSGLAGIYNEQFF TGTACCAGCAGTTATTCAGGACTAGCGGGGATATACAATGAGCAGTTCTTC
TRBJ1-1 once - TRBV9 CASSLQPGPPEAFF TGTGCCAGCAGCCTTCAGCCAGGGCCACCTGAAGCTTTCTTT
TRBJ2-7 - TRBD1 TRBV10-2 CASSSGTGVWQYF TGCGCCAGCAGCTCCGGGACAGGGGTTTGGCAGTACTTC
TRBJ2-1 few - TRBV18 CASSLNGGEAEQFF TGTGCCAGCTCACTGAACGGCGGGGAGGCTGAGCAGTTCTTC
TRBJ1-1 - TRBD1 TRBV9 CASSVVWSQADRDPIKAFF TGTGCCAGCAGCGTGGTATGGTCCCAAGCGGACAGGGACCCCATAAAAGCTTTCTTT
TRBJ1-2 - TRBD1 TRBV6-1 CASMTGQGSYTF TGTGCCAGCATGACGGGACAGGGAAGCTACACCTTC
TRBJ2-7 - TRBD1 TRBV2 CAGKTGYEQYF TGTGCCGGGAAGACAGGGTACGAGCAGTACTTC